The T cell receptor beta chain described here comes from a study of blood T cell repertoires in COVID-19. As for the study in general: Specimens from acute and convalescent COVID-19 originated in the United States, Italy and Spain. The analysed material was cDNA or gDNA that came from T cells, B-cell-depleted T cells, or PBMCs.

The CDR3 contains 14 residues. Trimming cost V 6 bases and J 0 bases, with 11 bases left between them. The V gene's germline CDR1 is MNHNY and CDR2 SVGAGI (reference sequence). Methods used by the authors: From reference gene primer amplification, estimates of nucleated cell counts were derived. Profiled with immunoSEQ multiplex PCR; TCRdb holds only in-frame clones, not every one. V and J calls and clone size are copied from that table; D and trimming were computed from the DNA. The sample consists of about 97,000 clones, over 75% of them appearing once. This receptor was obtained from a woman in her 30s with acute or convalescent COVID-19. The V gene is TRBV6-6, the J gene TRBJ1-1, with D perhaps TRBD1 (6 bases). Material: peripheral blood. The CDR3 DNA follows: TGTGCCAGCAGCAGGGGCGTTATGAACACTGAAGCTTTCTTT. Protein: CASSRGVMNTEAFF.